This is a list of T cell receptor beta chains from one sample in a study of cytomegalovirus exposure and HLA in healthy donors. Method: immunoSEQ multiplex PCR; TCRdb's copy keeps in-frame clones and lacks some. The data show roughly 190,000 clones, roughly 80% seen once. The specimen was PBMCs. The origin of the receptors is a woman aged 25-40 years in good health and CMV-seropositive. Each CDR3 is given with its conserved first and last residue. The D gene is left open where the match is weak. Part of the rows lack a size; the others show once, few, many or a class for expanded clones.

v_gene	d_gene	abundance	j_gene	len	CDR3aa	CDR3nt
TRBV30	.	once	TRBJ2-3	15	CAGGLRGISTDTQYF	TGTGCCGGAGGCCTGCGCGGGATCAGCACAGATACGCAGTATTTT
TRBV10-3	TRBD2	.	TRBJ2-7	15	CAISGSGLAGYEQYF	TGTGCCATCAGTGGATCCGGACTAGCGGGCTACGAGCAGTACTTC
TRBV7-9	.	.	TRBJ2-1	15	CASSFPGHTYNEQFF	TGTGCCAGCAGCTTCCCGGGACATACCTACAATGAGCAGTTCTTC
TRBV15	TRBD1	.	TRBJ2-7	13	CATSNRDSYEQYF	TGTGCCACCAGCAACCGGGACAGCTACGAGCAGTACTTC
TRBV7-9	TRBD2	once	TRBJ2-1	15	CASSLLAGGNNEQFF	TGTGCCAGCAGCTTACTAGCGGGAGGGAATAATGAGCAGTTCTTC
TRBV7-3	.	.	TRBJ2-3	14	CASSPSGRPDTQYF	TGTGCCAGCAGCCCCAGTGGGCGACCAGATACGCAGTATTTT
TRBV19	.	.	TRBJ2-1	13	CASRTSFGNEQFF	TGTGCCAGTAGGACTAGTTTTGGTAATGAGCAGTTCTTC
TRBV7-2	.	.	TRBJ1-5	12	CASSSDYQPQHF	TGTGCCAGCAGCTCAGATTATCAGCCCCAGCATTTT
TRBV7-3	TRBD1	.	TRBJ2-6	17	CASSRTGGGAGANVLTF	TGTGCCAGCAGCCGAACAGGGGGTGGGGCTGGGGCCAACGTCCTGACTTTC
TRBV4-1	.	few	TRBJ2-3	14	CASSQDGGRDPQYF	TGCGCCAGCAGCCAAGATGGAGGCCGTGATCCGCAGTATTTT
TRBV18	.	.	TRBJ2-1	14	CASSPPRGYNEQFF	TGTGCCAGCTCACCCCCACGGGGCTACAATGAGCAGTTCTTC
TRBV5-1	TRBD2	.	TRBJ2-3	15	CASSLVSGGTDTQYF	TGCGCCAGCAGCTTGGTTAGCGGGGGCACAGATACGCAGTATTTT
TRBV7-3	TRBD2	.	TRBJ2-7	14	CASSPSGGAYEQYF	TGTGCCAGCAGCCCAAGCGGGGGTGCCTACGAGCAGTACTTC
TRBV18	.	.	TRBJ1-1	16	CASSPRLAGENTEAFF	TGTGCCAGCTCACCACGGCTTGCAGGGGAGAACACTGAAGCTTTCTTT
TRBV29-1	.	few	TRBJ1-1	11	CSVSGRTEAFF	TGCAGCGTTTCAGGGAGGACTGAAGCTTTCTTT
TRBV4-3	.	.	TRBJ2-1	14	CASSQSKLNNEQFF	TGCGCCAGCAGCCAATCCAAACTGAACAATGAGCAGTTCTTC
TRBV4-1	.	.	TRBJ2-3	15	CASSQDGASTDTQYF	TGCGCCAGCAGCCAAGATGGGGCTAGCACAGATACGCAGTATTTT
TRBV30	TRBD1	.	TRBJ2-5	14	CAWSGGRGLETQYF	TGTGCCTGGAGTGGGGGCAGGGGGCTAGAGACCCAGTACTTC
TRBV25-1	.	.	TRBJ2-1	13	CASTQGGYNEQFF	TGTGCCAGCACGCAGGGGGGTTACAATGAGCAGTTCTTC
TRBV28	TRBD1	.	TRBJ2-5	15	CASSTHGTGRETQYF	TGTGCCAGCAGTACGCACGGGACAGGGAGGGAGACCCAGTACTTC
TRBV7-3	.	.	TRBJ1-6	14	CASSGEGSNSPLHF	TGTGCCAGCTCCGGGGAGGGGTCGAATTCACCCCTCCACTTT
TRBV6-5	.	.	TRBJ1-1	15	CASSYKWGENTEAFF	TGTGCCAGCAGTTACAAATGGGGAGAGAACACTGAAGCTTTCTTT
TRBV7-9	.	.	TRBJ2-5	13	CASRLTPGAVQYF	TGTGCCAGCAGGCTGACCCCTGGGGCAGTCCAGTACTTC
TRBV28	.	.	TRBJ2-5	13	CASSFPGVETQYF	TGTGCCAGCAGTTTTCCGGGGGTGGAGACCCAGTACTTC
TRBV5-1	.	few	TRBJ2-5	13	CASRHREQETQYF	TGCGCCAGCCGACACAGGGAACAAGAGACCCAGTACTTC
TRBV7-9	.	.	TRBJ1-2	12	CASSLVREGYTF	TGTGCCAGCAGCTTAGTGCGCGAGGGCTACACCTTC
TRBV14	.	.	TRBJ1-2	13	CASSQATVYGYTF	TGTGCCAGCAGCCAAGCAACGGTCTATGGCTACACCTTC
TRBV19	.	.	TRBJ1-2	15	CASRLRTDLFYGYTF	TGTGCCAGTAGGCTACGGACAGATTTGTTCTATGGCTACACCTTC
TRBV6-1	.	.	TRBJ1-1	13	CASSGGLRTEAFF	TGTGCCAGCAGCGGGGGGCTCAGAACTGAAGCTTTCTTT
TRBV5-1	TRBD1	.	TRBJ1-1	15	CASSQDGAGGTEAFF	TGCGCCAGCAGCCAGGACGGGGCAGGGGGCACTGAAGCTTTCTTT